A single sample gave rise to the 8 T cell receptor beta chains below, sequenced in a study of T cells after yellow fever vaccination. TCRdb reprocessed the 5' RACE reads with MiXCR, giving one entry per CDR3 protein. There are a few hundred thousand distinct CDR3 sequences in the sample; less than 3.5% occur only once, and roughly 3.2% lies in the top ten. The material sequenced was CD4+ T cells sorted from PBMCs, taken 10 days after the yellow fever booster vaccination. These receptors were taken from a man younger than 35 who received the YFV17D yellow fever vaccine.

At least ten counts were recorded for this clonotype. The chain couples TRBV4-3 to TRBJ2-1; perhaps TRBD1 as D (5 bases). The CDR3 extends over 16 amino acids. The germline V gene has CDR1 LGHNA and CDR2 YSLEER. Between the trimmed V and J ends, which lost 1 base and 12 bases, there was a span of 22 bases. The CDR3 DNA sequence: TGCGCCAGCAGCCAAGGAGGCAGGGCCTACCCAGGAGCGCAGTTCTTC. Encoded protein: CASSQGGRAYPGAQFF.

This clonotype was seen repeatedly, ten times or more. This rearrangement joins TRBV7-3 to TRBJ1-1; no clear D gene. This CDR3 has 14 amino acids. Trimming removed 1 base at V and 3 bases at J, with 9 bases between. CDR1 SGHTA and CDR2 FQGTGA come from the germline V gene. The CDR3 DNA follows: TGTGCCAGCAGCTTAATGGGAGGAGACACTGAAGCTTTCTTT. Translating it yields CASSLMGGDTEAFF.

This chain joins TRBV6-2 or TRBV6-3 and TRBJ1-1; TRBD1 matches at 7 bases. With 6 bases clipped from V and 0 bases from J, the junction kept 7 bases outside the gene matches. This CDR3 region has 15 residues. Germline CDR1 MNHEY, CDR2 SVGEGT. CDR3 loop: CASSRGGQLNTEAFF. CDR3 sequence (DNA): TGTGCCAGCAGCCGAGGGGGACAGCTGAACACTGAAGCTTTCTTT.

This clonotype appeared many times. This chain connects TRBV7-8 to TRBJ2-5; the match to TRBD1 covers 12 bases. The germline CDR1 and CDR2 sequences are SGHVS and FQNEAQ. The CDR3 has 17 amino acids. The V segment lost 5 bases and the J segment 5 bases; nucleotides outside the gene matches: 12. As DNA, the CDR3 is TGTGCCAGCAGCCTAAGCCGGGGACAGGGGGCGCGGGAGACCCAGTACTTC. Protein product: CASSLSRGQGARETQYF.

Ten or more counts support this clonotype. The genes are TRBV12-3 or TRBV12-4 and TRBJ1-2, with a weak D call TRBD1 (5 bases). The V and J ends lost 2 bases and 8 bases respectively, with 9 bases between them. The CDR3 covers 12 residues. As DNA, the CDR3 is TGTGCCAGCAGTTTACGGGGGGAGGGCTACACCTTC. Its protein product is CASSLRGEGYTF.

This clonotype has only a few counts. The chain joins TRBV6-1 to TRBJ1-5, with D perhaps matching TRBD1 (6 bases). The V and J ends lost 5 bases and 3 bases respectively, with 14 bases between them. Germline V gene sequence: CDR1 MNHNS, CDR2 SASEGT. The CDR3 length is 15 residues. The CDR3 sequence: CASSLTGTFNQPQHF. CDR3 nucleotide sequence: TGTGCCAGCAGTCTCACAGGGACATTCAATCAGCCCCAGCATTTT.

This clonotype was seen only a few times. The chain joins TRBV24-1 to TRBJ2-5; D is ambiguous. Per the germline V gene, CDR1 is KGHDR and CDR2 is SFDVKD. The CDR3 is made up of 11 amino acids. Trimming cost V 9 bases and J 3 bases, with 7 bases left between them. Here the CDR3 reads CATPREETQYF. The CDR3 nucleotides are TGTGCCACCCCTAGAGAAGAGACCCAGTACTTC.

This chain connects TRBV7-2 to TRBJ2-3, with D perhaps matching TRBD1 (6 bases). CDR3 length equals 14 residues. Germline assignment: CDR1 SGHTA and CDR2 FQGNSA. Deletions cut 1 base from V and 6 bases from J, with 11 bases between. Written as DNA, the CDR3 is TGTGCCAGCAGCTTAGGACAGGCACCCGATACGCAGTATTTT. Amino acid sequence: CASSLGQAPDTQYF. Using reference TRBV7-2 and TRBJ2-3 for the parts outside the CDR3, the full variable domain is GAGVSQSPSNKVTEKGKDVELRCDPISGHTALYWYRQSLGQGLEFLIYFQGNSAPDKSGLPSDRFSAERTGGSVSTLTIQRTQQEDSAVYLCASSLGQAPDTQYFGPGTRLTVL.